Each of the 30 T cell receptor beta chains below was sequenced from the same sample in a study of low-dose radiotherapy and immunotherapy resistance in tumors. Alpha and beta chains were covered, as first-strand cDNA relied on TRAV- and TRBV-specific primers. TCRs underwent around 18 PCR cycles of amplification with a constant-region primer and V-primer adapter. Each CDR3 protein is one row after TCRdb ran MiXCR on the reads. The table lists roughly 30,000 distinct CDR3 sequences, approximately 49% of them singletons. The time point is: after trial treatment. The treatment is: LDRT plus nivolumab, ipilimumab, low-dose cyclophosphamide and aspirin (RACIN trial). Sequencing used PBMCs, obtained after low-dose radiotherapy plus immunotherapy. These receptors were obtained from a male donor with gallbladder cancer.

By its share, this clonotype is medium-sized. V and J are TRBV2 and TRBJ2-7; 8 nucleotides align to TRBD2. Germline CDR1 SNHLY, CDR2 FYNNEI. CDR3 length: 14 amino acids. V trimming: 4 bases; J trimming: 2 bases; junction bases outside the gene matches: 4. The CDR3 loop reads CASSVTGGPYEQYF. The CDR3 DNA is TGTGCCAGCAGTGTGACGGGAGGGCCCTACGAGCAGTACTTC.

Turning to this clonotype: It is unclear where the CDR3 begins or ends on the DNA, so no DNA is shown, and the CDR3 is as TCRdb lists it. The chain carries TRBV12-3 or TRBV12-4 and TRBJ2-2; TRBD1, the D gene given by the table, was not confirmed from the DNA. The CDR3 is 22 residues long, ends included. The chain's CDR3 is CASSIYLCSAEIGTGHPGELFF.

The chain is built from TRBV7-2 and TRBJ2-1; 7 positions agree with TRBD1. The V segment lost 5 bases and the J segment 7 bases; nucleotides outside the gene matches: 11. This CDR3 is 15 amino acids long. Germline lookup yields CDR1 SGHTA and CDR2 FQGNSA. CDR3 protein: CASSKQGNRGNEQFF. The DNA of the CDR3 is TGTGCCAGCAGCAAACAGGGGAATAGGGGGAATGAGCAGTTCTTC.

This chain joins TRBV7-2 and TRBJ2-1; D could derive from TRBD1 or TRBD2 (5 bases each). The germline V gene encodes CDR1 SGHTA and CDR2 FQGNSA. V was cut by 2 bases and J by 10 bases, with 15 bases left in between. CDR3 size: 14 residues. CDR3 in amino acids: CASSLFGIDREQFF. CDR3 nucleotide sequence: TGTGCCAGCAGCTTATTCGGGATAGACAGAGAGCAGTTCTTC. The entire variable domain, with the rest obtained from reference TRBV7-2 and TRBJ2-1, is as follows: GAGVSQSPSNKVTEKGKDVELRCDPISGHTALYWYRQSLGQGLEFLIYFQGNSAPDKSGLPSDRFSAERTGGSVSTLTIQRTQQEDSAVYLCASSLFGIDREQFFGPGTRLTVL.

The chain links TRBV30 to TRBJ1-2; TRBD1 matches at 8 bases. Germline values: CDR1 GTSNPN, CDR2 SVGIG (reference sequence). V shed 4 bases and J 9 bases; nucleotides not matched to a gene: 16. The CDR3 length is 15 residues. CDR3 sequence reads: CAWIWGTGSLWRYTF. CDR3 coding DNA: TGTGCCTGGATTTGGGGGACAGGATCACTATGGCGCTACACCTTC. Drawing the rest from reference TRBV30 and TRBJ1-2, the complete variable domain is SQTIHQWPATLVQPVGSPLSLECTVEGTSNPNLYWYRQAAGRGLQLLFYSVGIGQISSEVPQNLSASRPQDRQFILSSKKLLLSDSGFYLCAWIWGTGSLWRYTFGSGTRLTVV.

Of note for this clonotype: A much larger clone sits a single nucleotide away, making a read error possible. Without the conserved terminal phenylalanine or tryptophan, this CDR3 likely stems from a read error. The CDR3, as DNA: TGTGCCAGCTCCAGAGACGACAGGGGCCATGAGCAGTTCGTC. Protein product: CASSRDDRGHEQFV. The chain uses TRBV6-6 and TRBJ2-1; 8 positions agree with TRBD1. Germline V gene lookup returns CDR1 MNHNY and CDR2 SVGAGI (reference sequence). The CDR3 totals 14 residues. The junction had 11 bases not matched to a gene; V was cut back by 8 bases and J by 8 bases.

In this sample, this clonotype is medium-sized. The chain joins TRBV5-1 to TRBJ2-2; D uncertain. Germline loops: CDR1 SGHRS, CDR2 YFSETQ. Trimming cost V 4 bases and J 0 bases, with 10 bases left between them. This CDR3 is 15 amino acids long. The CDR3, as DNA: TGCGCCAGCAGCGAAGGCAGTGCGAACACCGGGGAGCTGTTTTTT. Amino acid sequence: CASSEGSANTGELFF.

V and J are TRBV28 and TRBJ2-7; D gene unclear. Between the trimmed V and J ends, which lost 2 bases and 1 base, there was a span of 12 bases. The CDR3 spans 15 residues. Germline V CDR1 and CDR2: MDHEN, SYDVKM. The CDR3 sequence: CASSLRNSISYEQYF. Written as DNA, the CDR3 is TGTGCCAGCAGTTTACGGAATAGTATATCCTACGAGCAGTACTTC.

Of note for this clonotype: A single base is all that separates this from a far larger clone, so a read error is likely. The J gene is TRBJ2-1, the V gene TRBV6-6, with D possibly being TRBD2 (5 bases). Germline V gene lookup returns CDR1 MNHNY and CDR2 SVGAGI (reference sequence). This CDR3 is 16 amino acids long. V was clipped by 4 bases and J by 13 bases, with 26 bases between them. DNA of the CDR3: TGTGCCAGCAGTTGGGGAGTAAGGCGGAGGTCAGAGACCCAGTTCTTC. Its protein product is CASSWGVRRRSETQFF.

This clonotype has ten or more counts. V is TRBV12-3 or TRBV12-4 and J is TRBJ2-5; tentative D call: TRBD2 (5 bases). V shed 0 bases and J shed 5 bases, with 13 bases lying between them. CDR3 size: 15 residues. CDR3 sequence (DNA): TGTGCCAGCAGTTTAGCGGAGGCCCCGTGGGAGACCCAGTACTTC. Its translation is CASSLAEAPWETQYF.

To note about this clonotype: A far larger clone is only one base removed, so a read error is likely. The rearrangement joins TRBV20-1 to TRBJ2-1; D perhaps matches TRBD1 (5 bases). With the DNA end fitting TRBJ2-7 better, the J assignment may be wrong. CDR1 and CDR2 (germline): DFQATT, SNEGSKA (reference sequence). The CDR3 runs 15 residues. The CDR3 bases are TGCAGTGCTAGAGAATTTGCAGGGCGAACCTACGAGCAGTACTTC. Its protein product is CSAREFAGRTYEQYF.

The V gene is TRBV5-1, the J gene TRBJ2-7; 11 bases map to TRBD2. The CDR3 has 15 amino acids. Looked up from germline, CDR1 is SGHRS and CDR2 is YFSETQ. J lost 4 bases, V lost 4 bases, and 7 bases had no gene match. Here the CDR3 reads CASSAWTSGFYEQYF. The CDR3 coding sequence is TGCGCCAGCAGCGCCTGGACTAGCGGGTTTTACGAGCAGTACTTC. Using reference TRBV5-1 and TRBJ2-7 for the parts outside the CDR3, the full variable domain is KAGVTQTPRYLIKTRGQQVTLSCSPISGHRSVSWYQQTPGQGLQFLFEYFSETQRNKGNFPGRFSGRQFSNSRSEMNVSTLELGDSALYLCASSAWTSGFYEQYFGPGTRLTVT.

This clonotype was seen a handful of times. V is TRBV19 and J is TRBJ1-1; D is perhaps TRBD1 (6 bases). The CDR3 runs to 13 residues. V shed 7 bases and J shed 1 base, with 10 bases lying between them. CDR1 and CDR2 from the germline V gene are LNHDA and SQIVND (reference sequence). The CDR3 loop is CASNGQRNTEAFF. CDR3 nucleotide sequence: TGTGCCAGTAACGGACAGCGGAACACTGAAGCTTTCTTT.

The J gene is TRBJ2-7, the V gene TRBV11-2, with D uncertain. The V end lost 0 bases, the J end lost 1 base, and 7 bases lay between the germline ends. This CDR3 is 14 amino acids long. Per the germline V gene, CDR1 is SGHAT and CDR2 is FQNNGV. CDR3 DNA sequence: TGTGCCAGCAGCTTAGAGACCGCTTCCTACGAGCAGTACTTC. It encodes CASSLETASYEQYF.

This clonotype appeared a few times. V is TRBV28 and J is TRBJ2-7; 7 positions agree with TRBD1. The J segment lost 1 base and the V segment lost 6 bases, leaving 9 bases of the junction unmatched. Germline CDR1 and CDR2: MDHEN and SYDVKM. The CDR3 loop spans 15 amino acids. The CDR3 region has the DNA TGTGCCAGCAGCCGCCGACAGGGAAAGTCCTACGAGCAGTACTTC. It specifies CASSRRQGKSYEQYF.

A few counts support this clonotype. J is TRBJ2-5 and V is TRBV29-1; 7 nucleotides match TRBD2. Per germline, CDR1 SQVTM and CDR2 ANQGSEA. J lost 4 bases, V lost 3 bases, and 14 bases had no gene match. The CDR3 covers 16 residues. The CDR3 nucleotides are TGCAGCGTTGACTCTAGCGGCAGAGAGGGTGGAGAGACCCAGTACTTC. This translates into CSVDSSGREGGETQYF. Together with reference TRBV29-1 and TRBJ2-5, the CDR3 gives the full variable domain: SAVISQKPSRDICQRGTSLTIQCQVDSQVTMMFWYRQQPGQSLTLIATANQGSEATYESGFVIDKFPISRPNLTFSTLTVSNMSPEDSSIYLCSVDSSGREGGETQYFGPGTRLLVL.

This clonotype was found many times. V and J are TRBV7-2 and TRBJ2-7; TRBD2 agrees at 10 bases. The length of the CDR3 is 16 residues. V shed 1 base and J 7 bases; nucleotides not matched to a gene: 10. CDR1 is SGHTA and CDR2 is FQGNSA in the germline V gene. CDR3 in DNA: TGTGCCAGCAGCTTAGTCAGCGGGGGGGCCTTGGGGGAGCAGTACTTC. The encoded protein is CASSLVSGGALGEQYF.

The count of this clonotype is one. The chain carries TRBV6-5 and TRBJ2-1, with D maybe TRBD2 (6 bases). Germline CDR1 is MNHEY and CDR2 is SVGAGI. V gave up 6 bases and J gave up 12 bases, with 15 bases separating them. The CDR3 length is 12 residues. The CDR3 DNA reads TGTGCCAGCAGCATAGCCGGGACTGCGCAGTTCTTC. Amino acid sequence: CASSIAGTAQFF.

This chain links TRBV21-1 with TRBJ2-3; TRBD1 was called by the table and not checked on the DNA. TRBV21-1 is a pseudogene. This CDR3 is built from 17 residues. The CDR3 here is CASSKTGPLGSTDTQYF. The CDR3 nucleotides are TGTGCCAGCAGCAAAACGGGACCCCTAGGCAGCACAGATACGCAGTATTTT.

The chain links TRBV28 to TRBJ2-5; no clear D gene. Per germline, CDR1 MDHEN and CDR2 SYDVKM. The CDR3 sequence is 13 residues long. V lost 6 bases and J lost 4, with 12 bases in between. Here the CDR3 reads CASSPPALETQYF. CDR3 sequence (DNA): TGTGCCAGCAGCCCCCCGGCCTTAGAGACCCAGTACTTC.

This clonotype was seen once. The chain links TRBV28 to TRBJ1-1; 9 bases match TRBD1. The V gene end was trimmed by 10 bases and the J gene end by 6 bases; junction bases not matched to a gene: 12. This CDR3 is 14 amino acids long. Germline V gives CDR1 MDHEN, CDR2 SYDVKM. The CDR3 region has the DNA TGTGCCACCGAGTTCGGACAGGGGTCCTCTGAAGCTTTCTTT. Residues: CATEFGQGSSEAFF.

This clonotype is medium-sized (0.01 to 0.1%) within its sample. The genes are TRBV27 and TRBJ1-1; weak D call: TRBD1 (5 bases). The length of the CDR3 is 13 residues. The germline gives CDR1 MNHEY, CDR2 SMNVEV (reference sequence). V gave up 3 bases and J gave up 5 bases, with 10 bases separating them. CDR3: CASSLGEVTEAFF. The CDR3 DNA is TGTGCCAGCAGTTTGGGGGAGGTAACTGAAGCTTTCTTT.

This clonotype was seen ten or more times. CDR3 region: CASSSGLAAQYQETQYF. The CDR3 nucleotides are TGTGCCAGCAGCTCGGGACTAGCGGCTCAATACCAAGAGACCCAGTACTTC. This chain links TRBV7-9 with TRBJ2-5; 11 positions agree with TRBD2. Germline V lookup: CDR1 SEHNR, CDR2 FQNEAQ (reference sequence). The CDR3 runs 17 residues. The junction had 7 bases not matched to a gene; V was cut back by 4 bases and J by 0 bases. Full variable domain (rest looked up from reference TRBV7-9 and TRBJ2-5): DTGVSQNPRHKITKRGQNVTFRCDPISEHNRLYWYRQTLGQGPEFLTYFQNEAQLEKSRLLSDRFSAERPKGSFSTLEIQRTEQGDSAMYLCASSSGLAAQYQETQYFGPGTRLLVL.

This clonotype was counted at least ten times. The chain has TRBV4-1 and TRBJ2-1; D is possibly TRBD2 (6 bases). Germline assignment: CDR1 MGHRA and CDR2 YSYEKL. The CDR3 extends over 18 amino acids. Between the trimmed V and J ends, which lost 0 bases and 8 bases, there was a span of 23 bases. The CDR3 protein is CASSQEIIVGGVKDEQFF. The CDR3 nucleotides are TGCGCCAGCAGCCAAGAAATTATAGTGGGCGGGGTCAAGGATGAGCAGTTCTTC.

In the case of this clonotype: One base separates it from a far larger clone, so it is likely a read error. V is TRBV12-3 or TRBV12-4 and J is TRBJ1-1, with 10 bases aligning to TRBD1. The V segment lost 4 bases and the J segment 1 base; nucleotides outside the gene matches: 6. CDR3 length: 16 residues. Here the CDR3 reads CASSSWDRGTNTEAFF. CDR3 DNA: TGTGCCAGCAGTTCCTGGGACAGGGGAACGAACACTGAAGCTTTCTTT.

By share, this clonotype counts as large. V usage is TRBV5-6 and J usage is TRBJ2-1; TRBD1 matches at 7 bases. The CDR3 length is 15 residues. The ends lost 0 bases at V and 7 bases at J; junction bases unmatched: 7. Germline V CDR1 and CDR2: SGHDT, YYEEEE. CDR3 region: CASSLVVGGRNEQFF. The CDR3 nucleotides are TGTGCCAGCAGCTTGGTTGTAGGGGGCCGTAATGAGCAGTTCTTC. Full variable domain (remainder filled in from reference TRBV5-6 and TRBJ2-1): DAGVTQSPTHLIKTRGQQVTLRCSPKSGHDTVSWYQQALGQGPQFIFQYYEEEERQRGNFPDRFSGHQFPNYSSELNVNALLLGDSALYLCASSLVVGGRNEQFFGPGTRLTVL.

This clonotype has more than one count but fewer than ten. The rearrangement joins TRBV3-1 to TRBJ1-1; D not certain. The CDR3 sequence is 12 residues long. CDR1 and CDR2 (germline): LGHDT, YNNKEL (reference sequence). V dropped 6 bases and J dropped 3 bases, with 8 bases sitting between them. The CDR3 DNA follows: TGTGCCAGCAGGGACGCGGACACTGAAGCTTTCTTT. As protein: CASRDADTEAFF.

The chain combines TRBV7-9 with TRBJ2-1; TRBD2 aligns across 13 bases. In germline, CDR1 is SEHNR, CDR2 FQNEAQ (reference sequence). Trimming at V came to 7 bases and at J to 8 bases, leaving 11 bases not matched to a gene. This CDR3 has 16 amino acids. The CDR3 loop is CASKKTSGGIGDEQFF. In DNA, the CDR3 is TGTGCCAGCAAAAAGACTAGCGGGGGGATCGGGGATGAGCAGTTCTTC. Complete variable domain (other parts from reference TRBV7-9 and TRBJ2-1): DTGVSQNPRHKITKRGQNVTFRCDPISEHNRLYWYRQTLGQGPEFLTYFQNEAQLEKSRLLSDRFSAERPKGSFSTLEIQRTEQGDSAMYLCASKKTSGGIGDEQFFGPGTRLTVL.

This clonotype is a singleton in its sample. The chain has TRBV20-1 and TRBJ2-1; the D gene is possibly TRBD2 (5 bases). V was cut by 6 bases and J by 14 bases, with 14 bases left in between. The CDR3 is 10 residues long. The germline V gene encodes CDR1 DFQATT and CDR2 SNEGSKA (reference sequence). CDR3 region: CSARSVLEFF. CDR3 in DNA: TGCAGTGCCAGGAGTGTACTAGAGTTCTTC.

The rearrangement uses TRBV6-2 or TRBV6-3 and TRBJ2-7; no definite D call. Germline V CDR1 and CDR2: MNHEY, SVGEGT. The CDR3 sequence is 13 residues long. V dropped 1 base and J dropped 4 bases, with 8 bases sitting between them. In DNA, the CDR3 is TGTGCCAGCAGTTACTGGGCAAATTACGAGCAGTACTTC. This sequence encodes CASSYWANYEQYF.